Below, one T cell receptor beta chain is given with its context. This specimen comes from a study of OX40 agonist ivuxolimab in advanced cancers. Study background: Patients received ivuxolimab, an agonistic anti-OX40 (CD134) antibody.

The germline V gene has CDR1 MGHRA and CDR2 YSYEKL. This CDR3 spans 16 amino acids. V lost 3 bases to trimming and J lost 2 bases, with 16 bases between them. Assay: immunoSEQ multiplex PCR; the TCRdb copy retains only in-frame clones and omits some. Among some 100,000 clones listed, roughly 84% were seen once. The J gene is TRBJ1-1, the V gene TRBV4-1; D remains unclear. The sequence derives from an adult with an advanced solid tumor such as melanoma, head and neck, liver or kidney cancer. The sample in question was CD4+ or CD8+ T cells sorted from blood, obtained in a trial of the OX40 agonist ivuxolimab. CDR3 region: CASSHGISHGNTEAFF. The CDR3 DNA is TGCGCCAGCAGCCATGGAATATCCCATGGTAACACTGAAGCTTTCTTT.